This TCR beta chain was retrieved from a study of blood T cells in healthy people across ages. For the second PCR, which ran for about 6 to 11 cycles, a sample-barcoded 5' primer and a J-beta primer mix were used. TCRdb used MiXCR to reprocess the 5' RACE reads, holding one entry per CDR3 protein. In the table there are 1.5 million to 2 million distinct CDR3 sequences, about 30% of which are singletons. Germline V gene sequence: CDR1 SGHVS, CDR2 FNYEAQ. CDR3 length: 14 residues. About this clonotype itself: One end of the junction is discordant with germline, which a read error may explain.

The sample comprised blood. The chain employs TRBV7-6 and TRBJ1-4; 7 bases are shared with TRBD1. The origin of this receptor is a woman aged 25 to 45 in good health. In nucleotides, the CDR3 is TGTGCCAGCAGCTCCCGGGACAGAGATGAAAAACGGTTTTTT. It is translated as CASSSRDRDEKRFF.